This TCR beta chain was retrieved from a study of T cell responses to AZD1222 COVID-19 vaccine. Measured with immunoSEQ multiplex PCR; TCRdb has only the in-frame clones, and not every one. The sample lists approximately 15,000 clones, about 85% seen once, with 2.5% to 3.5% in the top ten. Germline assignment: CDR1 MDHEN and CDR2 SYDVKM. The CDR3 covers 15 residues. The V end lost 1 base, the J end lost 3 bases, and 10 bases lay between the germline ends. The sequence came from an adult who received the AZD1222 COVID-19 vaccine. The J gene is TRBJ1-5, the V gene TRBV28, with a possible D match to TRBD1 (5 bases). The sequenced sample was peripheral blood, obtained 28 days after the second AZD1222 dose. CDR3 coding DNA: TGTGCCAGCAGTTTATCTGGGGCCTACAATCAGCCCCAGCATTTT. Its translation: CASSLSGAYNQPQHF.